This entry is about one TCR beta chain. The sample originates from a study of cytomegalovirus exposure and HLA in healthy donors. TCRdb's table, derived via immunoSEQ multiplex PCR, lists solely in-frame clones and lacks some. The sample includes roughly 250,000 clones, nearly 90% of them seen just once. This receptor was identified in a young woman in good health and CMV-seronegative. The sequenced sample consisted of PBMCs.

The DNA for the CDR3 is TGTGCCAGCAGTGCGACAGCACGGTATTATAGCAATCAGCCCCAGCATTTT. It yields the protein CASSATARYYSNQPQHF. J is TRBJ1-5 and V is TRBV6-1; tentatively, D is TRBD1 (5 bases). The V and J ends lost 4 bases and 0 bases respectively, with 16 bases between them. CDR1 and CDR2 (germline): MNHNS, SASEGT. CDR3 length equals 17 residues.